What follows are 8 T cell receptor beta chains derived from one specimen sequenced in a study of OX40 agonist ivuxolimab in advanced cancers. The method was immunoSEQ multiplex PCR; TCRdb's version includes in-frame clones alone and lacks a portion of them. Among 9,500 to 15,000 clones listed, about 80% were seen once. The sequenced sample was CD4+ or CD8+ T cells sorted from blood, obtained in a trial of the OX40 agonist ivuxolimab. These TCRs come from an adult with an advanced solid tumor such as melanoma, head and neck, liver or kidney cancer.

CDR3 in amino acids: CSARPGYEQYF. Written as DNA, the CDR3 is TGCAGTGCTAGGCCCGGTTACGAGCAGTACTTC. This chain links TRBV20-1 with TRBJ2-7; D ambiguous. Germline V gene lookup returns CDR1 DFQATT and CDR2 SNEGSKA (reference sequence). The CDR3 runs 11 residues. V was clipped by 3 bases and J by 4 bases, with 7 bases between them.

V usage is TRBV27 and J usage is TRBJ2-1; 7 bases are shared with TRBD2. CDR3 size: 14 residues. J lost 6 bases, V lost 5 bases, and 7 bases had no gene match. CDR1 is MNHEY, CDR2 SMNVEV, per germline (reference sequence). As DNA, the CDR3 is TGTGCCAGCAGTAGCGGGCGCGGGGGCAATGAGCAGTTCTTC. Amino acid sequence: CASSSGRGGNEQFF.

The chain has TRBV5-1 and TRBJ1-2; D is possibly TRBD1 (5 bases). Trimming stripped 4 bases from V and 4 bases from J, with 23 bases between. The CDR3 totals 17 residues. CDR1 is SGHRS, CDR2 YFSETQ, per germline. The CDR3 DNA reads as TGCGCCAGCAGCCCGTCAGGGTGGTCGGTCCTTGGCTATGGCTACACCTTC. This translates into CASSPSGWSVLGYGYTF.

V and J are TRBV9 and TRBJ1-2, with 11 bases lining up with TRBD1. The J segment lost 2 bases and the V segment lost 0 bases, leaving 0 bases of the junction unmatched. From germline, CDR1 is SGDLS and CDR2 YYNGEE. CDR3 length: 15 residues. The chain's CDR3 is CASSVGDRGNYGYTF. Written as DNA, the CDR3 is TGTGCCAGCAGCGTAGGGGACAGGGGGAACTATGGCTACACCTTC.

The chain couples TRBV5-4 to TRBJ2-1; D is uncertain. The CDR3 is made up of 11 amino acids. The germline V gene encodes CDR1 SGHNT and CDR2 YYREEE (reference sequence). V was shortened by 0 bases and J by 9 bases, with 4 bases between the two germline ends. For the CDR3, the DNA is TGTGCCAGCAGCTTGGGCGGTGAGCAGTTCTTC. Translation: CASSLGGEQFF.

The chain uses TRBV2 and TRBJ2-1, with D maybe TRBD1 (5 bases). This CDR3 is built from 14 residues. Deletions cut 7 bases from V and 6 bases from J, with 16 bases between. The germline V gene encodes CDR1 SNHLY and CDR2 FYNNEI. The CDR3 DNA follows: TGTGCCAGCATAATCCTCGACAGACCCAATGAGCAGTTCTTC. This gives the protein CASIILDRPNEQFF.

The chain links TRBV14 to TRBJ2-1; TRBD1 might be the D (5 bases). Trimming pared 5 bases from V and 10 bases from J, leaving 9 bases between. The length of the CDR3 is 11 residues. Germline values: CDR1 SGHDN, CDR2 FVKESK. DNA of the CDR3: TGTGCCAGCAGCTGGACATCCGAGCAGTTCTTC. Its protein product is CASSWTSEQFF.

The rearrangement links TRBV10-3 to TRBJ2-1, with TRBD2 matching 12 bases. CDR1 is ENHRY, CDR2 SYGVKD, per germline. The CDR3 contains 15 residues. V lost 3 bases to trimming and J lost 7 bases; unmatched junction nucleotides: 4. Written as DNA, the CDR3 is TGTGCCATCAGTGATTTGACTAGCGGGAGAAATGAGCAGTTCTTC. Its protein product is CAISDLTSGRNEQFF.